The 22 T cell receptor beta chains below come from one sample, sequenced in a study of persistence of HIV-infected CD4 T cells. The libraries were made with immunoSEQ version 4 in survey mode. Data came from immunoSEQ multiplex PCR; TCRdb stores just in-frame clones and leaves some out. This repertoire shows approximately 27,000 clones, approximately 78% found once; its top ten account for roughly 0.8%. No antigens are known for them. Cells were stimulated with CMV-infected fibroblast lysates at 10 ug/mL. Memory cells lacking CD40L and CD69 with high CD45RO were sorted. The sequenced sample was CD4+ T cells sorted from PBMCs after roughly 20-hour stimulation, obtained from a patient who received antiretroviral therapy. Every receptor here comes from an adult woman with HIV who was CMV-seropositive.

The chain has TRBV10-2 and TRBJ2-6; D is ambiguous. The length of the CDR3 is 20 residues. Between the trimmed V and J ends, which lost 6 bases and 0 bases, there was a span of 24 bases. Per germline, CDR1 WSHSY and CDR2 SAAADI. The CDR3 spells CASRALGQFGKYSGANVLTF. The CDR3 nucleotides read TGCGCCAGCAGGGCCCTCGGGCAATTCGGCAAATACTCTGGGGCCAACGTCCTGACTTTC.

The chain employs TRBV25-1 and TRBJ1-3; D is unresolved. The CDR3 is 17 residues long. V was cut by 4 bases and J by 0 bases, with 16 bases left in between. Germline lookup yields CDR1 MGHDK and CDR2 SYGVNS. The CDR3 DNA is TGTGCCAGCAGTGTCCGAATTTCTGGCAGCTCTGGAAACACCATATATTTT. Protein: CASSVRISGSSGNTIYF.

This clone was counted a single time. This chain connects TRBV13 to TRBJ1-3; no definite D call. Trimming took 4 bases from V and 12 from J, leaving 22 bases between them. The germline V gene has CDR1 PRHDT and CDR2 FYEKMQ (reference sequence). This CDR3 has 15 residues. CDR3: CASSSNSAAHLDIYF. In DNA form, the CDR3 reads TGTGCCAGCAGCTCCAACAGCGCCGCACACCTCGACATATATTTT.

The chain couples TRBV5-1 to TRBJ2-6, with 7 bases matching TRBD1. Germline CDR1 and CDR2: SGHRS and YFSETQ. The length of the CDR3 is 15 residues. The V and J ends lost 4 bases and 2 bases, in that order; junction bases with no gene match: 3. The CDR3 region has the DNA TGCGCCAGCAGCACAACAGGGGCTGGGGCCAACGTCCTGACTTTC. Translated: CASSTTGAGANVLTF.

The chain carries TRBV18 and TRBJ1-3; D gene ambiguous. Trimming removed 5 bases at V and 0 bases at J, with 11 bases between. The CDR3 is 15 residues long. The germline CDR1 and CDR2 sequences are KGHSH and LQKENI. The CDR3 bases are TGTGCCAGCTCAGTTGACGGGAGCTCTGGAAACACCATATATTTT. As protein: CASSVDGSSGNTIYF.

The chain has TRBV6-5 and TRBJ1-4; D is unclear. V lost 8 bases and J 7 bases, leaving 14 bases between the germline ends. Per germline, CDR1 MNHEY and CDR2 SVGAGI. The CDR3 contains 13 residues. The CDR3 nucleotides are TGTGCCAGCCTGGGCAATGATGTTGAAAAACTGTTTTTT. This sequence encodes CASLGNDVEKLFF.

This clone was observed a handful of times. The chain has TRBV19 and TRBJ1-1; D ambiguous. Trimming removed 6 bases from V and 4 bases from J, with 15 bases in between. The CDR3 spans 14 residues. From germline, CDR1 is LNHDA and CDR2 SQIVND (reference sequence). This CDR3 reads CASRPFGGSTEAFF. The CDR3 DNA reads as TGTGCCAGTAGGCCATTCGGAGGGAGCACTGAAGCTTTCTTT. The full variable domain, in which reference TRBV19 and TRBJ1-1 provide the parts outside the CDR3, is DGGITQSPKYLFRKEGQNVTLSCEQNLNHDAMYWYRQDPGQGLRLIYYSQIVNDFQKGDIAEGYSVSREKKESFPLTVTSAQKNPTAFYLCASRPFGGSTEAFFGQGTRLTVV.

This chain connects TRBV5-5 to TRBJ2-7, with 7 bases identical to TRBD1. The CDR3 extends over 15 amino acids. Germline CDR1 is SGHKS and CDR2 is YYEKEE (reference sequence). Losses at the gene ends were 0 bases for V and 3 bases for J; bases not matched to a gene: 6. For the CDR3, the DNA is TGTGCCAGCAGCTTGGAGGGACAGTTTAGCTACGAGCAGTACTTC. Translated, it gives CASSLEGQFSYEQYF.

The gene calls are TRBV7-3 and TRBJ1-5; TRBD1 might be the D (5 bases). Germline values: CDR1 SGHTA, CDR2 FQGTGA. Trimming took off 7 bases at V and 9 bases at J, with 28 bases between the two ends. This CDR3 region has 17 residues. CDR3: CASKKLGQLVELWPQHF. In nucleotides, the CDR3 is TGTGCCAGCAAGAAACTGGGGCAGTTGGTTGAGCTTTGGCCCCAGCATTTT.

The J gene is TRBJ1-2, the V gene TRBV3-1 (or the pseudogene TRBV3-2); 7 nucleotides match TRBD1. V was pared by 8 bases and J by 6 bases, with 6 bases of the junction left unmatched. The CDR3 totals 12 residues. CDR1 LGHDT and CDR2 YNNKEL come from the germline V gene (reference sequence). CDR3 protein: CASARGVDGYTF. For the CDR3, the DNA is TGTGCCAGCGCCAGGGGGGTAGATGGCTACACCTTC.

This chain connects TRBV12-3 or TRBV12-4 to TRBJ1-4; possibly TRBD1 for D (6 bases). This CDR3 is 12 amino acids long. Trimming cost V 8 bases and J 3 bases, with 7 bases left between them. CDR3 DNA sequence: TGTGCCAGCCAGGGGCCTAATGAAAAACTGTTTTTT. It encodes CASQGPNEKLFF.

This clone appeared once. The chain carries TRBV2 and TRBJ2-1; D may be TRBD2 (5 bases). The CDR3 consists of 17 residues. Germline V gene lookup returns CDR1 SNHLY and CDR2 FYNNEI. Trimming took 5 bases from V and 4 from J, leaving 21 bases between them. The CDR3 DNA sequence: TGTGCCAGCAGTCTTCTCATGGGAGCGAGAACTTACAATGAGCAGTTCTTC. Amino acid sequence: CASSLLMGARTYNEQFF.

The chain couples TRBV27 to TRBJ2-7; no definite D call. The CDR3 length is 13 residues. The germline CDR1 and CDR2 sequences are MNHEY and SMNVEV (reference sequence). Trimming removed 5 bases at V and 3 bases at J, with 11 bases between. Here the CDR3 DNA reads TGTGCCAGCAGTACCTCACCTCTCTACGAGCAGTACTTC. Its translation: CASSTSPLYEQYF.

The CDR3 nucleotides read TGTGCCAGCAGTTTCGGCGTTGGCTACACCTTC. Its protein product is CASSFGVGYTF. This sequence joins TRBV12-3 or TRBV12-4 and TRBJ1-2; D ambiguous. The V end lost 3 bases, the J end lost 7 bases, and 6 bases lay between the germline ends. The CDR3 is made up of 11 amino acids.

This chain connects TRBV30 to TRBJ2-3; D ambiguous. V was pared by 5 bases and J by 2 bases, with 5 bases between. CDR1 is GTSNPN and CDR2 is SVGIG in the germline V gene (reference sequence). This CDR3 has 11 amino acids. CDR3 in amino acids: CAWGSTDTQYF. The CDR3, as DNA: TGTGCCTGGGGCTCCACAGATACGCAGTATTTT.

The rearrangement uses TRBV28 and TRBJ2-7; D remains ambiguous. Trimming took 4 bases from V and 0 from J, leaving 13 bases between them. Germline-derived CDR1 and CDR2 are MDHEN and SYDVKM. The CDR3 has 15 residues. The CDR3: CASSSAQAFSYEQYF. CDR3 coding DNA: TGTGCCAGCAGTTCCGCCCAGGCCTTCTCCTACGAGCAGTACTTC.

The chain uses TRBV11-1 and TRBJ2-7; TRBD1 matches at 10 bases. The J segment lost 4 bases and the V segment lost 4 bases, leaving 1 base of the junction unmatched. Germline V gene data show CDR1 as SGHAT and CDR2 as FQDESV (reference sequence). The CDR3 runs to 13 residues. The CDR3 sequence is CASSWGQGYEQYV. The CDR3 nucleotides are TGTGCCAGCAGCTGGGGACAGGGGTACGAGCAGTACGTC.

This chain's CDR3 is CSASMPGNLHNEQFF. The CDR3 DNA reads TGCAGTGCTAGTATGCCGGGAAACCTCCACAATGAGCAGTTCTTC. This chain connects TRBV20-1 to TRBJ2-1; possible D gene TRBD2, 5 bases. V was pared by 3 bases and J by 5 bases, with 17 bases between. The CDR3 consists of 15 residues. Germline V gene data show CDR1 as DFQATT and CDR2 as SNEGSKA (reference sequence).

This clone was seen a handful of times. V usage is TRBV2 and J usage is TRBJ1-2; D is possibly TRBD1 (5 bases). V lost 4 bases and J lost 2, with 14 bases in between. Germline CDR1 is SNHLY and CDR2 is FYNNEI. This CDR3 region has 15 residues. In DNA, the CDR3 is TGTGCCAGCAGTGGCGGTCGGGGGGGGAACTATGGCTACACCTTC. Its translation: CASSGGRGGNYGYTF.

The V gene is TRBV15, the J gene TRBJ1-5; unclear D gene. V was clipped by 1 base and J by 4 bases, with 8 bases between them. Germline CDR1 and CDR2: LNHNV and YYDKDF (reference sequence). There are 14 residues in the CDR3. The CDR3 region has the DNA TGTGCCACCAGCAGAGTGCATGGAAATCAGCCCCAGCATTTT. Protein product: CATSRVHGNQPQHF.

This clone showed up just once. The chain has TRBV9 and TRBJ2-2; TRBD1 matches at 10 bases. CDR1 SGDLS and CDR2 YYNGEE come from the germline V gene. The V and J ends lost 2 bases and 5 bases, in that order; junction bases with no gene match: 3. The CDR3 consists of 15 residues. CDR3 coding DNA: TGTGCCAGCAGCGTGACAGGGGGCCTGACCGGGGAGCTGTTTTTT. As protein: CASSVTGGLTGELFF.

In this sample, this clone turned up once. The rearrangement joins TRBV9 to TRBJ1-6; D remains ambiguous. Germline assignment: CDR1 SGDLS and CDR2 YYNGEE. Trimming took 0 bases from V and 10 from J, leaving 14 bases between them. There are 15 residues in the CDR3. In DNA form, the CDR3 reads TGTGCCAGCAGCGTAGAATCCCAAGATGACTCACCCCTCCACTTT. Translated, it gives CASSVESQDDSPLHF.